Below, 32 T cell receptor beta chains from the same sample are listed, as sequenced in a study of T cells after posttransplantation cyclophosphamide. Sequencing was performed with immunoSEQ multiplex PCR; in TCRdb, only in-frame clones are kept and a portion is missing. The record shows roughly 41,000 clones for this sample, with no singletons present. The specimen was PBMCs. These receptors were collected from a man aged 25-45 years in good health and a related stem cell transplant donor.

This clone showed up just a few times. The J gene is TRBJ1-3, the V gene TRBV12-3 or TRBV12-4; D not resolved. V lost 5 bases, J lost 0 bases, and 8 bases lay in between. The CDR3 contains 14 residues. The CDR3 sequence is CASSQANSGNTIYF. The CDR3 DNA is TGTGCCAGCAGTCAGGCCAACTCTGGAAACACCATATATTTT.

This clone showed up many times. The chain couples TRBV10-3 to TRBJ2-5; D perhaps matches TRBD1 (6 bases). This CDR3 has 14 residues. Deletions cut 10 bases from V and 1 base from J, with 16 bases between. The germline gives CDR1 ENHRY, CDR2 SYGVKD. CDR3 residues: CATAPGASQETQYF. The CDR3 coding sequence is TGTGCCACCGCACCAGGGGCGTCCCAAGAGACCCAGTACTTC.

This clone was seen at least ten times. V and J are TRBV5-6 and TRBJ1-6; tentative D call: TRBD1 (5 bases). CDR3 length equals 17 residues. V was cut by 4 bases and J by 6 bases, with 20 bases left in between. Germline assignment: CDR1 SGHDT and CDR2 YYEEEE. The CDR3 DNA is TGTGCCAGCAGCGGGGCCACAGGTGTTTGGAGTAATTCACCCCTCCACTTT. Translated, it gives CASSGATGVWSNSPLHF.

Many counts were recorded for this clone. V gene TRBV6-4 combines with J gene TRBJ2-2; D is undetermined. The germline V and J ends were trimmed by 2 bases and 2 bases, with 6 bases remaining between them. The CDR3 has 14 amino acids. In germline, CDR1 is MRHNA, CDR2 SNTAGT. In DNA, the CDR3 is TGTGCCAGCAGTGACCAGTCCAACACCGGGGAGCTGTTTTTT. This sequence encodes CASSDQSNTGELFF.

This clone came up many times. The V call is TRBV4-1, the J call TRBJ2-7; 11 bases align to TRBD1. The V segment lost 4 bases and the J segment 4 bases; nucleotides outside the gene matches: 9. Germline lookup yields CDR1 MGHRA and CDR2 YSYEKL. CDR3 length: 16 residues. The CDR3 spells CASSLIFGQGAYEQYF. CDR3 bases: TGCGCCAGCAGCCTCATCTTCGGACAGGGGGCTTACGAGCAGTACTTC.

This clone has just a few counts. The rearrangement joins TRBV7-2 to TRBJ2-5; D is possibly TRBD1 or TRBD2 (5 bases each). V lost 6 bases, J lost 0 bases, and 11 bases lay in between. CDR3 length: 14 amino acids. The germline V gene encodes CDR1 SGHTA and CDR2 FQGNSA. In DNA form, the CDR3 reads TGTGCCAGCAGGGAGGACACCTACCAAGAGACCCAGTACTTC. Translation gives CASREDTYQETQYF.

This clone was counted ten times or more. The V call is TRBV5-1, the J call TRBJ1-1, with a weak D call TRBD1 (5 bases). CDR3 length equals 15 residues. CDR1 and CDR2 (germline): SGHRS, YFSETQ. Trimming cost V 0 bases and J 0 bases, with 9 bases left between them. The CDR3 loop reads CASSLADRMNTEAFF. CDR3 nucleotide sequence: TGCGCCAGCAGCTTGGCCGACAGAATGAACACTGAAGCTTTCTTT.

This clone was observed at least ten times. One junction end does not reproduce the germline sequence, and a read error may be involved. The V call is TRBV5-6, the J call TRBJ2-7, with D possibly TRBD1 on 5 matching bases. The CDR3 loop spans 13 amino acids. Germline values: CDR1 SGHDT, CDR2 YYEEEE. CDR3 sequence: CASSLGHNYGQYF. The CDR3 DNA reads TGTGCCAGCAGCCTCGGACATAACTACGGGCAGTACTTC. Full variable domain (outside the CDR3, taken from reference TRBV5-6 and TRBJ2-7): DAGVTQSPTHLIKTRGQQVTLRCSPKSGHDTVSWYQQALGQGPQFIFQYYEEEERQRGNFPDRFSGHQFPNYSSELNVNALLLGDSALYLCASSLGHNYGQYFGPGTRLTVT.

This clone was found many times. The rearrangement links TRBV6-1 to TRBJ1-5; unclear D gene. V lost 2 bases to trimming and J lost 3 bases, with 14 bases between them. The CDR3 is made up of 16 amino acids. Germline lookup yields CDR1 MNHNS and CDR2 SASEGT. The CDR3 region is CASSEMHRVINQPQHF. CDR3 bases: TGTGCCAGCAGTGAAATGCATAGGGTAATCAATCAGCCCCAGCATTTT.

This clone has a count of ten or more. This sequence joins TRBV5-1 and TRBJ1-1; 8 nucleotides agree with TRBD1. This CDR3 contains 14 residues. The V gene's germline CDR1 is SGHRS and CDR2 YFSETQ. V lost 6 bases to trimming and J lost 5 bases; unmatched junction nucleotides: 9. In nucleotides, the CDR3 is TGCGCCAGCAACCAGGGGGCCCAGACTACTGAAGCTTTCTTT. Amino acid sequence: CASNQGAQTTEAFF. Full variable domain (missing parts from reference TRBV5-1 and TRBJ1-1): KAGVTQTPRYLIKTRGQQVTLSCSPISGHRSVSWYQQTPGQGLQFLFEYFSETQRNKGNFPGRFSGRQFSNSRSEMNVSTLELGDSALYLCASNQGAQTTEAFFGQGTRLTVV.

The table lists this clone with many counts. The V call is TRBV25-1, the J call TRBJ1-2; tentative D call: TRBD1 (6 bases). The CDR3 extends over 13 amino acids. The germline V gene encodes CDR1 MGHDK and CDR2 SYGVNS. The V and J ends lost 4 bases and 4 bases respectively, with 10 bases between them. Here the CDR3 DNA reads TGTGCCAGCAGTGGCAGGGGTCCCTATGGCTACACCTTC. Protein sequence: CASSGRGPYGYTF.

In its sample, this clone was seen many times. This chain joins TRBV28 and TRBJ1-1; no clear D gene. Germline CDR1 is MDHEN and CDR2 is SYDVKM. The CDR3 covers 13 residues. Trimming cost V 6 bases and J 8 bases, with 16 bases left between them. The CDR3 reads CASSPTGRREAFF. CDR3 coding DNA: TGTGCCAGCAGCCCCACGGGTCGTAGGGAAGCTTTCTTT.

This clone was picked up a small number of times. The chain links TRBV9 to TRBJ2-3, with a possible D match to TRBD2 (6 bases). CDR3 size: 15 residues. V was clipped by 0 bases and J by 0 bases, with 8 bases between them. CDR1 is SGDLS and CDR2 is YYNGEE in the germline V gene. CDR3 DNA: TGTGCCAGCAGCGTAGTAGCGGCAAGCACAGATACGCAGTATTTT. It yields the protein CASSVVAASTDTQYF.

This chain joins TRBV27 and TRBJ1-5; 7 bases are shared with TRBD1. Per germline, CDR1 MNHEY and CDR2 SMNVEV (reference sequence). The length of the CDR3 is 15 residues. Germline trimming cut 2 bases from V and 3 bases from J; bases unmatched to any gene: 4. CDR3 sequence (DNA): TGTGCCAGCAGTTTACGGGGACAGCTCAATCAGCCCCAGCATTTT. It specifies CASSLRGQLNQPQHF.

This clone has ten or more counts. This chain connects TRBV18 to TRBJ2-6, with D uncertain. Per germline, CDR1 KGHSH and CDR2 LQKENI. This CDR3 spans 15 amino acids. Between the trimmed V and J ends, which lost 3 bases and 0 bases, there was a span of 6 bases. DNA of the CDR3: TGTGCCAGCTCACCTCTCAGCTCTGGGGCCAACGTCCTGACTTTC. Its protein product is CASSPLSSGANVLTF.

The CDR3 loop is CASSLSAGPLKSTEAFF. CDR3 sequence (DNA): TGTGCCAGCAGTTTATCAGCGGGACCGCTCAAGAGCACTGAAGCTTTCTTT. The chain recombines TRBV12-3 or TRBV12-4 with TRBJ1-1; the D gene is possibly TRBD1 (5 bases). The CDR3 consists of 17 residues. Trimming left V 2 bases short and J 4 bases short, with 20 bases between.

This clone was detected many times. The CDR3 DNA is TGTGCCAGCAGCTTGATTCGGGGTTCTGTCGAGCAGTACTTC. This encodes CASSLIRGSVEQYF. This chain links TRBV5-5 with TRBJ2-7, with D perhaps matching TRBD2 (5 bases). Trimming removed 1 base from V and 6 bases from J, with 14 bases in between. The CDR3 is 14 amino acids. Germline CDR1 and CDR2: SGHKS and YYEKEE (reference sequence).

This clone was counted many times. The chain has TRBV10-3 and TRBJ1-1, with 10 bases identical to TRBD1. Germline V lookup: CDR1 ENHRY, CDR2 SYGVKD. The CDR3 is 16 amino acids. V was pared by 2 bases and J by 0 bases, with 3 bases of the junction left unmatched. The CDR3 here is CAISEGTGVLNTEAFF. CDR3 nucleotides: TGTGCCATCAGTGAGGGGACAGGGGTACTGAACACTGAAGCTTTCTTT.

This clone was observed many times. J is TRBJ2-1 and V is TRBV5-6, with D perhaps TRBD1 (6 bases). Trimming removed 4 bases at V and 3 bases at J, with 11 bases between. The CDR3 loop spans 14 amino acids. CDR1 is SGHDT, CDR2 YYEEEE, per germline. CDR3 nucleotide sequence: TGTGCCAGCAGCCAATGGACAGACTACAATGAGCAGTTCTTC. It yields the protein CASSQWTDYNEQFF.

This clone was counted ten times or more. V is TRBV14 and J is TRBJ2-2; D is unclear. Deletions cut 1 base from V and 6 bases from J, with 9 bases between. The CDR3 is 14 residues long. The germline CDR1 and CDR2 sequences are SGHDN and FVKESK. The CDR3 coding sequence is TGTGCCAGCAGCCAAGGTCCGCGTGCCGGGGAGCTGTTTTTT. This gives the protein CASSQGPRAGELFF.

Many counts were recorded for this clone. The V and J genes are TRBV5-5 and TRBJ1-2; D perhaps matches TRBD1 (6 bases). The germline CDR1 and CDR2 sequences are SGHKS and YYEKEE (reference sequence). V dropped 1 base and J dropped 6 bases, with 16 bases sitting between them. CDR3 length: 15 amino acids. CDR3 loop: CASSLSTGRIHGYTF. CDR3 DNA: TGTGCCAGCAGCTTGAGTACAGGGAGAATTCATGGCTACACCTTC. Together with reference TRBV5-5 and TRBJ1-2, the CDR3 gives the full variable domain: DAGVTQSPTHLIKTRGQQVTLRCSPISGHKSVSWYQQVLGQGPQFIFQYYEKEERGRGNFPDRFSARQFPNYSSELNVNALLLGDSALYLCASSLSTGRIHGYTFGSGTRLTVV.

This clone was counted many times. The chain joins TRBV19 to TRBJ1-5; 7 bases agree with TRBD1. V was pared by 3 bases and J by 4 bases, with 12 bases of the junction left unmatched. The CDR3 contains 17 residues. Germline CDR1 and CDR2: LNHDA and SQIVND (reference sequence). This CDR3 reads CASSMLSRDSGNQPQHF. For the CDR3, the DNA is TGTGCCAGTAGTATGTTGAGCCGGGACAGTGGAAATCAGCCCCAGCATTTT.

This clone was counted many times. The chain combines TRBV5-4 with TRBJ1-1; TRBD1 might be the D (5 bases). This CDR3 has 15 residues. CDR1 is SGHNT, CDR2 YYREEE, per germline (reference sequence). V gave up 0 bases and J gave up 1 base, with 10 bases separating them. The CDR3 DNA follows: TGTGCCAGCAGCTTGGACGGGGGACCGAACACTGAAGCTTTCTTT. Protein: CASSLDGGPNTEAFF.

This clone was picked up many times. The chain joins TRBV5-1 to TRBJ2-3; D is perhaps TRBD2 (7 bases). Per germline, CDR1 SGHRS and CDR2 YFSETQ. The CDR3 runs to 14 residues. Trimming cost V 2 bases and J 6 bases, with 13 bases left between them. The CDR3 nucleotides read TGCGCCAGCAGCTTAGGGGGGGCAAGTGATACGCAGTATTTT. Protein product: CASSLGGASDTQYF.

The table lists this clone with many counts. This rearrangement joins TRBV9 to TRBJ2-7, with D possibly being TRBD1 (6 bases). Trimming shortened V by 3 bases and J by 5 bases, and 18 bases separated the two germline ends. Germline loops: CDR1 SGDLS, CDR2 YYNGEE. There are 15 residues in the CDR3. The CDR3 loop is CASSGGRYRVDEQYF. DNA of the CDR3: TGTGCCAGCAGCGGAGGCCGCTACAGGGTCGACGAGCAGTACTTC.

This clone was seen at least ten times. The chain links TRBV11-2 to TRBJ2-2; D unclear. The ends were cut back, 4 bases at V and 4 bases at J, with 13 bases in the middle. From germline, CDR1 is SGHAT and CDR2 FQNNGV. CDR3 length: 15 amino acids. The CDR3 nucleotides read TGTGCCAGCAGCTCTAAGGGCACTTCCACCGGGGAGCTGTTTTTT. This translates into CASSSKGTSTGELFF.

This clone was recorded many times. V gene TRBV12-5 combines with J gene TRBJ1-5; the D gene is possibly TRBD1 (6 bases). Between the trimmed V and J ends, which lost 4 bases and 4 bases, there was a span of 17 bases. The CDR3 extends over 16 amino acids. Germline V gene lookup returns CDR1 LGHNT and CDR2 FRNRAP. The DNA for the CDR3 is TGTGCTAGTGGTTACCGACGGGGGGCAGGTAATCAGCCCCAGCATTTT. It is translated as CASGYRRGAGNQPQHF.

This clone was seen many times. The V gene is TRBV6-5, the J gene TRBJ1-2, with D perhaps matching TRBD1 (6 bases). The V end was cut by 0 bases, the J end by 3 bases, with 8 bases between. The V gene's germline CDR1 is MNHEY and CDR2 SVGAGI. The CDR3 is 14 residues long. The chain's CDR3 is CASSYSQGYYGYTF. For the CDR3, the DNA is TGTGCCAGCAGTTACTCACAGGGCTACTATGGCTACACCTTC.

This clone showed up many times. The V call is TRBV11-1, the J call TRBJ2-7, with D unclear. CDR1 SGHAT and CDR2 FQDESV come from the germline V gene (reference sequence). Trimming left V 1 base short and J 6 bases short, with 4 bases between. CDR3 length: 11 amino acids. CDR3 nucleotides: TGTGCCAGCAGCTTAGACGGCGAGCAGTACTTC. Translation gives CASSLDGEQYF. Supplemented by reference TRBV11-1 and TRBJ2-7, the full variable domain reads EAEVAQSPRYKITEKSQAVAFWCDPISGHATLYWYRQILGQGPELLVQFQDESVVDDSQLPKDRFSAERLKGVDSTLKIQPAELGDSAMYLCASSLDGEQYFGPGTRLTVT.

This clone was seen more than once but under ten times. V is TRBV5-5 and J is TRBJ1-1; D is perhaps TRBD1 (5 bases). Trimming cost V 1 base and J 6 bases, with 10 bases left between them. Germline loops: CDR1 SGHKS, CDR2 YYEKEE (reference sequence). This CDR3 comprises 13 residues. The CDR3 protein is CASSLRGSAEAFF. The DNA for the CDR3 is TGTGCCAGCAGCTTGCGGGGGAGCGCTGAAGCTTTCTTT.

In this sample, this clone turned up many times. The CDR3 region is CASSTYHGAGGLTSTDTQYF. The DNA for the CDR3 is TGTGCCAGTAGTACCTACCACGGGGCGGGGGGCCTTACTAGCACAGATACGCAGTATTTT. The J gene is TRBJ2-3, the V gene TRBV19; 8 bases agree with TRBD2. Trimming removed 4 bases from V and 0 bases from J; junction bases left unmatched: 18. The germline gives CDR1 LNHDA, CDR2 SQIVND (reference sequence). The CDR3 consists of 20 residues.

Of note for this clone: The junction and the germline gene differ at one end; a read error may be behind it. The chain combines TRBV7-7 with TRBJ2-5; 12 bases line up with TRBD1. CDR1 is SSHAT and CDR2 is FNYEAQ in the germline V gene (reference sequence). The CDR3 spans 15 residues. Written as DNA, the CDR3 is TGTGCTAGCAGCCTCGGGACAGGGGGCGCGCAGACCCAGTACTTC. Translated, it gives CASSLGTGGAQTQYF.